The next 26 T cell receptor beta chains were all read from a single sample in a study of blood T cell repertoires in COVID-19. TCRdb's copy holds only in-frame clones and misses some; the assay was immunoSEQ multiplex PCR. This table holds around 250,000 clones, approximately 87% found once. Sample: peripheral blood. The receptors were gathered from a man aged 55 to 70 with acute or convalescent COVID-19.

This clone came up a few times. The V and J genes are TRBV24-1 and TRBJ1-1; no reliable D call. CDR3 length: 13 residues. Between the trimmed V and J ends, which lost 5 bases and 10 bases, there was a span of 16 bases. Germline V gene sequence: CDR1 KGHDR, CDR2 SFDVKD. DNA for the CDR3: TGTGCCACCAGTGTGGGAGCCTTTGGCGGAGCTTTCTTT. Translated: CATSVGAFGGAFF.

The gene calls are TRBV2 and TRBJ2-5; TRBD1 matches at 9 bases. The V and J ends lost 8 bases and 7 bases, in that order; junction bases with no gene match: 5. This CDR3 spans 12 amino acids. The germline V gene encodes CDR1 SNHLY and CDR2 FYNNEI. The CDR3 is CASQGQGATQYF. DNA of the CDR3: TGTGCCAGCCAGGGACAGGGAGCGACCCAGTACTTC. Together with reference TRBV2 and TRBJ2-5, the CDR3 gives the full variable domain: EPEVTQTPSHQVTQMGQEVILRCVPISNHLYFYWYRQILGQKVEFLVSFYNNEISEKSEIFDDQFSVERPDGSNFTLKIRSTKLEDSAMYFCASQGQGATQYFGPGTRLLVL.

The chain combines TRBV19 with TRBJ1-2, with 8 bases lining up with TRBD1. This CDR3 has 15 amino acids. CDR1 and CDR2 from the germline V gene are LNHDA and SQIVND (reference sequence). Trimming at V came to 3 bases and at J to 6 bases, leaving 9 bases not matched to a gene. CDR3 sequence reads: CASSMRAGQENGYTF. The CDR3 DNA is TGTGCCAGTAGTATGAGGGCGGGACAGGAGAATGGCTACACCTTC.

Of note for this clone: Other DNA sequences of this sample code for an identical CDR3. This sequence joins TRBV30 and TRBJ1-5, with 10 bases lining up with TRBD1. Germline CDR1 is GTSNPN and CDR2 is SVGIG (reference sequence). V was pared by 3 bases and J by 7 bases, with 3 bases of the junction left unmatched. This CDR3 comprises 13 residues. The CDR3 loop reads CAWSGQGGQPQHF. The CDR3 region has the DNA TGTGCCTGGAGCGGACAGGGGGGGCAGCCCCAGCATTTT.

The chain combines TRBV4-2 with TRBJ1-2; 7 nucleotides align to TRBD1. Trimming took 3 bases from V and 2 from J; bases not matched to a gene: 3. The germline V gene encodes CDR1 LGHNA and CDR2 YNFKEQ. This CDR3 is built from 14 residues. The CDR3 loop reads CASSQETGNYGYTF. DNA for the CDR3: TGTGCCAGCAGCCAGGAGACAGGGAACTATGGCTACACCTTC.

The rearrangement joins TRBV19 to TRBJ1-5; a weak D match, TRBD1 (6 bases). The CDR3 totals 13 residues. Germline V CDR1 and CDR2: LNHDA, SQIVND (reference sequence). The V end lost 6 bases, the J end lost 6 bases, and 12 bases lay between the germline ends. CDR3 protein: CASSGQNRQPQHF. CDR3 DNA sequence: TGTGCCAGTAGCGGACAGAATCGTCAGCCCCAGCATTTT.

The gene calls are TRBV19 and TRBJ1-2; D remains ambiguous. Germline assignment: CDR1 LNHDA and CDR2 SQIVND (reference sequence). The CDR3 is 13 residues long. V dropped 2 bases and J dropped 0 bases, with 4 bases sitting between them. This CDR3 is CASSIQANYGYTF. CDR3 coding DNA: TGTGCCAGTAGTATACAGGCTAACTATGGCTACACCTTC.

The genes are TRBV4-3 and TRBJ2-2, with a possible D match to TRBD1 (6 bases). This CDR3 spans 16 amino acids. Germline loops: CDR1 LGHNA, CDR2 YSLEER. Trimming took 0 bases from V and 3 from J, leaving 11 bases between them. CDR3 protein: CASSQDQRQDTGELFF. The CDR3, as DNA: TGCGCCAGCAGCCAAGATCAAAGACAGGACACCGGGGAGCTGTTTTTT.

The V gene is TRBV28, the J gene TRBJ1-2, with D possibly TRBD1 on 6 matching bases. Germline lookup yields CDR1 MDHEN and CDR2 SYDVKM. This CDR3 has 17 residues. The V end lost 8 bases, the J end lost 1 base, and 23 bases lay between the germline ends. The CDR3 nucleotides are TGTGCCAGCGAGGTTCCGGCCGGTGGGGGCAATAACTATGGCTACACCTTC. Translating gives CASEVPAGGGNNYGYTF.

Concerning this clone: Other DNA sequences in the sample encode the same CDR3. The chain is built from TRBV29-1 and TRBJ2-7; 8 nucleotides line up with TRBD2. CDR1 and CDR2 (germline): SQVTM, ANQGSEA. The V gene end was trimmed by 4 bases and the J gene end by 4 bases; junction bases not matched to a gene: 3. This CDR3 contains 12 residues. The CDR3 coding sequence is TGCAGCGTTGGCAGCGGGAGATACGAGCAGTACTTC. Encoded protein: CSVGSGRYEQYF.

The V and J genes are TRBV11-2 and TRBJ1-1; possible D gene TRBD1, 6 bases. The germline gives CDR1 SGHAT, CDR2 FQNNGV. V was clipped by 1 base and J by 3 bases, with 9 bases between them. The CDR3 has 14 residues. This CDR3 is CASSLAPGDTEAFF. In DNA form, the CDR3 reads TGTGCCAGCAGCTTAGCACCAGGGGACACTGAAGCTTTCTTT.

This clone was seen a few times. The V call is TRBV4-3, the J call TRBJ2-6; 9 nucleotides match TRBD2. This CDR3 contains 16 residues. Germline CDR1 and CDR2: LGHNA and YSLEER. CDR3 in amino acids: CAKVGGRAYGANVLTF. CDR3 sequence (DNA): TGCGCGAAAGTAGGCGGGAGGGCCTATGGGGCCAACGTCCTGACTTTC.

The CDR3 DNA follows: TGTGCCAGCAGTTCCCAGTATGGCTACACCTTC. Protein: CASSSQYGYTF. V is TRBV6-5 and J is TRBJ1-2; D ambiguous. Germline V gene lookup returns CDR1 MNHEY and CDR2 SVGAGI. V dropped 4 bases and J dropped 5 bases, with 5 bases sitting between them. The CDR3 covers 11 residues.

This clone was seen more than once but under ten times. The chain links TRBV23-1 to TRBJ2-1; 12 nucleotides line up with TRBD1. TRBV23-1 is an ORF; its function is uncertain. The CDR3 is 16 residues long. Losses at the gene ends were 3 bases for V and 2 bases for J; bases not matched to a gene: 2. CDR3 sequence: CASSQGTGGPYNEQFF. The CDR3 nucleotides are TGCGCCAGCAGTCAGGGGACAGGGGGCCCCTACAATGAGCAGTTCTTC.

The V gene is TRBV6-2 or TRBV6-3, the J gene TRBJ2-3; D is perhaps TRBD2 (6 bases). With 4 bases removed from V and 10 bases from J, the gap between germline ends came to 12 bases. The CDR3 length is 12 residues. Germline V gives CDR1 MNHEY, CDR2 SVGEGT. CDR3 amino acids: CASSFAGTAQYF. The CDR3 DNA reads as TGTGCCAGCAGTTTCGCCGGGACTGCGCAGTATTTT.

The table lists this clone with a few counts. The chain couples TRBV7-9 to TRBJ1-1, with D hard to call. This CDR3 contains 15 residues. Germline V lookup: CDR1 SEHNR, CDR2 FQNEAQ (reference sequence). The V end was cut by 1 base, the J end by 0 bases, with 9 bases between. CDR3 residues: CASSLVQALNTEAFF. In DNA, the CDR3 is TGTGCCAGCAGCTTAGTTCAGGCCCTGAACACTGAAGCTTTCTTT.

The gene calls are TRBV4-1 and TRBJ2-7; 8 nucleotides line up with TRBD2. Per germline, CDR1 MGHRA and CDR2 YSYEKL. With 1 base clipped from V and 4 bases from J, the junction kept 9 bases outside the gene matches. This CDR3 is built from 16 residues. DNA of the CDR3: TGCGCCAGCAGCCAAGGGTCGAGCGGGAGTATGTACGAGCAGTACTTC. This encodes CASSQGSSGSMYEQYF.

This rearrangement joins TRBV18 to TRBJ2-7, with 13 bases lining up with TRBD2. The CDR3 has 18 residues. Germline V CDR1 and CDR2: KGHSH, LQKENI. V was pared by 2 bases and J by 3 bases, with 10 bases of the junction left unmatched. The CDR3 loop is CASSPATAGTSGVYEQYF. CDR3 nucleotide sequence: TGTGCCAGCTCACCAGCGACTGCCGGGACTAGCGGGGTCTACGAGCAGTACTTC.

The gene calls are TRBV5-4 and TRBJ2-3; 9 positions match TRBD2. Trimming at V came to 0 bases and at J to 5 bases, leaving 10 bases not matched to a gene. The CDR3 length is 17 residues. CDR1 and CDR2 from the germline V gene are SGHNT and YYREEE (reference sequence). DNA for the CDR3: TGTGCCAGCAGCTTGGGTATGGCGGGAGGGGCGGGAGATACGCAGTATTTT. Encoded protein: CASSLGMAGGAGDTQYF.

CDR3 sequence reads: CASSPADKTSTETQYF. CDR3 DNA sequence: TGTGCCAGCAGTCCCGCGGACAAAACTAGCACAGAGACCCAGTACTTC. The rearrangement links TRBV27 to TRBJ2-5; D might be TRBD2 (6 bases). The V and J ends lost 5 bases and 4 bases respectively, with 20 bases between them. This CDR3 is 16 amino acids long. CDR1 and CDR2 from the germline V gene are MNHEY and SMNVEV (reference sequence).

The chain has TRBV7-3 and TRBJ2-7; 10 bases fit TRBD1. V lost 5 bases to trimming and J lost 2 bases; unmatched junction nucleotides: 6. CDR3 length equals 15 residues. Germline CDR1 reads SGHTA; CDR2 reads FQGTGA. For the CDR3, the DNA is TGTGCCAGCAGCGAAAGACAGGGGGCCGCCTACGAGCAGTACTTC. Translation: CASSERQGAAYEQYF.

V usage is TRBV19 and J usage is TRBJ1-2; perhaps TRBD1 as D (5 bases). This CDR3 is built from 14 residues. Germline V gene lookup returns CDR1 LNHDA and CDR2 SQIVND (reference sequence). The V gene lost 6 bases and the J gene lost 2 bases, with 13 bases spanning the gap. This CDR3 reads CASSPLGGNYGYTF. Here the CDR3 DNA reads TGTGCCAGTAGCCCCCTGGGGGGGAACTATGGCTACACCTTC. The full variable domain, its missing parts supplied by reference TRBV19 and TRBJ1-2, is DGGITQSPKYLFRKEGQNVTLSCEQNLNHDAMYWYRQDPGQGLRLIYYSQIVNDFQKGDIAEGYSVSREKKESFPLTVTSAQKNPTAFYLCASSPLGGNYGYTFGSGTRLTVV.

The rearrangement uses TRBV5-1 and TRBJ2-3; perhaps TRBD2 as D (5 bases). V lost 0 bases, J lost 2 bases, and 10 bases lay in between. Germline V CDR1 and CDR2: SGHRS, YFSETQ. This CDR3 is 15 amino acids long. Here the CDR3 DNA reads TGCGCCAGCAGCTTGGATACCCGGGACACAGATACGCAGTATTTT. Protein: CASSLDTRDTDTQYF.

The chain uses TRBV12-3 or TRBV12-4 and TRBJ2-1; a weak D match, TRBD2 (5 bases). V lost 4 bases, J lost 8 bases, and 9 bases lay in between. The length of the CDR3 is 12 residues. As DNA, the CDR3 is TGTGCCAGCAGTTCTATTAGCGATGAGCAGTTCTTC. Encoded protein: CASSSISDEQFF.

V usage is TRBV19 and J usage is TRBJ2-5, with 8 bases that match TRBD2. J lost 1 base, V lost 5 bases, and 3 bases had no gene match. CDR3 length: 14 amino acids. Germline V CDR1 and CDR2: LNHDA, SQIVND (reference sequence). Written as DNA, the CDR3 is TGTGCCAGTAGTGCTGGGACTAGCCAAGAGACCCAGTACTTC. It encodes CASSAGTSQETQYF.

This clone was counted a single time. This rearrangement joins TRBV11-3 to TRBJ1-1, with 9 bases identical to TRBD1. Looked up from germline, CDR1 is SGHNT and CDR2 is YENEEA. V lost 5 bases to trimming and J lost 5 bases; unmatched junction nucleotides: 9. This CDR3 has 15 residues. The CDR3 loop is CASSPRETGGTEAFF. For the CDR3, the DNA is TGTGCCAGCAGCCCGCGAGAGACAGGGGGTACTGAAGCTTTCTTT.